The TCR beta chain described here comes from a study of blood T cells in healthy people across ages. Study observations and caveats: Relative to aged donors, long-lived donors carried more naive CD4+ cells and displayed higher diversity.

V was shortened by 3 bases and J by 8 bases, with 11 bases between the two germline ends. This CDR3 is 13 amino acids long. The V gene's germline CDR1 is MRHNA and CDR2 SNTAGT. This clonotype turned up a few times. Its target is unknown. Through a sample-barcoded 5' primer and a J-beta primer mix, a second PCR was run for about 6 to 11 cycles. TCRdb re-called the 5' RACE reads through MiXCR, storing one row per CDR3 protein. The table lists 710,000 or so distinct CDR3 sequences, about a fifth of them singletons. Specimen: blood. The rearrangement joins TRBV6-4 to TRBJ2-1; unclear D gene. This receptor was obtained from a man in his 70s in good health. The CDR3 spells CASSEPFGHEQFF. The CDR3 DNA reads TGTGCCAGCAGTGAGCCATTTGGGCATGAGCAGTTCTTC.